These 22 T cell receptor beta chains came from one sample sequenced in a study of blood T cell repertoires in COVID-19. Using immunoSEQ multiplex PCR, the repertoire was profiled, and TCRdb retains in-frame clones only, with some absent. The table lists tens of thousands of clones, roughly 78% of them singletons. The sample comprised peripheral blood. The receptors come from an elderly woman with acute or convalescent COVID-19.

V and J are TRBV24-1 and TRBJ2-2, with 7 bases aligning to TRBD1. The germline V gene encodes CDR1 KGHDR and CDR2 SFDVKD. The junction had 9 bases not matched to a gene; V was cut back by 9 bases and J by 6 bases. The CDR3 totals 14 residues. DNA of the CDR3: TGTGCCACCGCAGGGGGTTCCCTAGCCGGGGAGCTGTTTTTT. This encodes CATAGGSLAGELFF.

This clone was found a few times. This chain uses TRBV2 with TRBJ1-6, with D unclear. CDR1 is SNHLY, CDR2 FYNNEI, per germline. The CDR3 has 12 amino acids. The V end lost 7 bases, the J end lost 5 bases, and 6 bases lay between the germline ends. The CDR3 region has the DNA TGTGCCAGCACCCGGGATAATTCACCCCTCCACTTT. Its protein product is CASTRDNSPLHF.

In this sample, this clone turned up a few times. The CDR3 region is CASSLDRAGLHF. DNA of the CDR3: TGTGCCAGCAGCTTGGACAGGGCGGGCCTCCACTTT. J is TRBJ1-6 and V is TRBV5-5, with D maybe TRBD1 (6 bases). V lost 0 bases to trimming and J lost 15 bases, with 10 bases between them. The V gene's germline CDR1 is SGHKS and CDR2 YYEKEE (reference sequence). This CDR3 spans 12 amino acids.

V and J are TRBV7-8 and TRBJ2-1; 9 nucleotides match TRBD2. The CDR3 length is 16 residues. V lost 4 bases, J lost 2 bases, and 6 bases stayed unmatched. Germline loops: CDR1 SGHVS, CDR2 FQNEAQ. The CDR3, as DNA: TGTGCCAGCAGCTCTTATAGCGGGAGAGCCTACAATGAGCAGTTCTTC. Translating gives CASSSYSGRAYNEQFF. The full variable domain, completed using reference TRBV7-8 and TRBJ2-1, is GAGVSQSPRYKVAKRGQDVALRCDPISGHVSLFWYQQALGQGPEFLTYFQNEAQLDKSGLPSDRFFAERPEGSVSTLKIQRTQQEDSAVYLCASSSYSGRAYNEQFFGPGTRLTVL.

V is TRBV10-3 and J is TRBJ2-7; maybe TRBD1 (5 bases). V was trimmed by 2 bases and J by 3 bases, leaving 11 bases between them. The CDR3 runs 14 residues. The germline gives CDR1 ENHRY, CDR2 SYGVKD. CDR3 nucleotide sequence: TGTGCCATCAGTGAGCTAAGGGGTGACTACGAGCAGTACTTC. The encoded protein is CAISELRGDYEQYF.

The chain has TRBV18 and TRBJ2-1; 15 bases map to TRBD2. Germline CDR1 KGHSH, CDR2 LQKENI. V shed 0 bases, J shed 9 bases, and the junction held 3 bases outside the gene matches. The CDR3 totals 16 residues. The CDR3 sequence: CASSPPGLAGGGEQFF. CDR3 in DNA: TGTGCCAGCTCACCACCGGGACTAGCGGGGGGTGGTGAGCAGTTCTTC. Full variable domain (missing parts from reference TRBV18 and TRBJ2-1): NAGVMQNPRHLVRRRGQEARLRCSPMKGHSHVYWYRQLPEEGLKFMVYLQKENIIDESGMPKERFSAEFPKEGPSILRIQQVVRGDSAAYFCASSPPGLAGGGEQFFGPGTRLTVL.

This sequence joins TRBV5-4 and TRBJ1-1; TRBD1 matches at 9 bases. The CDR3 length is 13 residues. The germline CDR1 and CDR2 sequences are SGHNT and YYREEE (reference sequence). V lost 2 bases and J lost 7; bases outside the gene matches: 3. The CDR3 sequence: CASSLQGANEAFF. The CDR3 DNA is TGTGCCAGCAGCTTACAGGGGGCGAATGAAGCTTTCTTT.

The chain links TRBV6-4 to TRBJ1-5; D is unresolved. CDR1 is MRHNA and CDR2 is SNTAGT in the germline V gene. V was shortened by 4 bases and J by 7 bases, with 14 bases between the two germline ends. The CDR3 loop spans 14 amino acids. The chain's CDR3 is CASSAEVSGQPQHF. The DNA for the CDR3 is TGTGCCAGCAGTGCGGAGGTATCGGGACAGCCCCAGCATTTT.

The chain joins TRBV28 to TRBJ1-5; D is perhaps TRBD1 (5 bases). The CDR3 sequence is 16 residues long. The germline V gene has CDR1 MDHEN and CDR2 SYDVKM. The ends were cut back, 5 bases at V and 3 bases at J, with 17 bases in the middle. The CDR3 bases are TGTGCCAGCAGTACCAGCGGAGGGGCGACCAATCAGCCCCAGCATTTT. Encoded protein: CASSTSGGATNQPQHF.

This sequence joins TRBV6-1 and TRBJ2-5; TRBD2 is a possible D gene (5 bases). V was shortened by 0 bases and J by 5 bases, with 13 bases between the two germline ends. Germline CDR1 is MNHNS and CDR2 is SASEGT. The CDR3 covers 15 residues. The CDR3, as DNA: TGTGCCAGCAGTGAAGCGCTTCCCGGGGAGGAGACCCAGTACTTC. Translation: CASSEALPGEETQYF.

CDR3 nucleotides: TGTGCCAGTGTACGGGAGTCTGGGGCCAACGTCCTGACTTTC. Residues: CASVRESGANVLTF. The gene calls are TRBV2 and TRBJ2-6; tentatively, D is TRBD2 (6 bases). CDR3 length: 14 amino acids. In germline, CDR1 is SNHLY, CDR2 FYNNEI. V dropped 9 bases and J dropped 1 base, with 10 bases sitting between them.

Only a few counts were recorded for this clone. CDR3 DNA sequence: TGTGCCAGTAGTATAGCTCCGGAGACCTACGAGCAGTACTTC. As protein: CASSIAPETYEQYF. V gene TRBV19 combines with J gene TRBJ2-7, with D unresolved. Germline V lookup: CDR1 LNHDA, CDR2 SQIVND (reference sequence). The CDR3 contains 14 residues. Trimming pared 1 base from V and 2 bases from J, leaving 9 bases between. The whole variable domain, filled in from reference TRBV19 and TRBJ2-7, reads DGGITQSPKYLFRKEGQNVTLSCEQNLNHDAMYWYRQDPGQGLRLIYYSQIVNDFQKGDIAEGYSVSREKKESFPLTVTSAQKNPTAFYLCASSIAPETYEQYFGPGTRLTVT.

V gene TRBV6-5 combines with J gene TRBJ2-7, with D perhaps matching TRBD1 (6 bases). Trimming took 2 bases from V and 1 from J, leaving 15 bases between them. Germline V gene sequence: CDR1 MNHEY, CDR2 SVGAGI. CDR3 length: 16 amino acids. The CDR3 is CASSYGGRRVSYEQYF. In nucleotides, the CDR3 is TGTGCCAGCAGTTACGGGGGCAGAAGGGTATCCTACGAGCAGTACTTC.

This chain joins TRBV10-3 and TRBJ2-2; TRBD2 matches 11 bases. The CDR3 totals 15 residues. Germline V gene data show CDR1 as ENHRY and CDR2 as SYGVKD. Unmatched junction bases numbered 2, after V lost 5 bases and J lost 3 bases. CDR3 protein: CAISKGLADTGELFF. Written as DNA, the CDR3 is TGTGCCATCAGTAAGGGACTAGCGGACACCGGGGAGCTGTTTTTT.

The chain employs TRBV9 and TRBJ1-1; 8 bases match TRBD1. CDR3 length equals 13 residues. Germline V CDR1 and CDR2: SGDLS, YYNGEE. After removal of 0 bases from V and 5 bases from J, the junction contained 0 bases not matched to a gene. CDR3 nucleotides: TGTGCCAGCAGCGTAGGGGACAGGACTGAAGCTTTCTTT. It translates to CASSVGDRTEAFF.

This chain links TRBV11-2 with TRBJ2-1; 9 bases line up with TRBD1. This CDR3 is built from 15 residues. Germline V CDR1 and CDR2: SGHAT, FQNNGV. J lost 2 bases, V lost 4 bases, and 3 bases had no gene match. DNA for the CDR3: TGTGCCAGCAGCTCGGGACAGGGAGCCTACAATGAGCAGTTCTTC. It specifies CASSSGQGAYNEQFF.

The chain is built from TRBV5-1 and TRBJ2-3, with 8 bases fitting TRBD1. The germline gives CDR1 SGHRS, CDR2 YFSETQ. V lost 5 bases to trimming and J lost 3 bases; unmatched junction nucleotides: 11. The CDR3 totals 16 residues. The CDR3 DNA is TGCGCCAGCAGGGCGACAGGGGCTGGCAAGACAGATACGCAGTATTTT. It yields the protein CASRATGAGKTDTQYF.

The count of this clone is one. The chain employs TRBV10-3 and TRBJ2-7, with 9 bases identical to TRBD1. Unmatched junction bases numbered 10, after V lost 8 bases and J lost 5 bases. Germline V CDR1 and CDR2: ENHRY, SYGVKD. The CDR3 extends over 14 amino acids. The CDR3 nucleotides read TGTGCCATCGGTGGAGGGACAGGGATAAACGAGCAGTACTTC. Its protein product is CAIGGGTGINEQYF.

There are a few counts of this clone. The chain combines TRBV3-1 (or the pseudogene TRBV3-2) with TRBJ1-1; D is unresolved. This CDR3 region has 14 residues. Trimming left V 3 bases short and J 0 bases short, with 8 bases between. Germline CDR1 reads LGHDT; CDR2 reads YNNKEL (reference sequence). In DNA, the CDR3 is TGTGCCAGCAGCCATTTGGAGCTGAACACTGAAGCTTTCTTT. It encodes CASSHLELNTEAFF.

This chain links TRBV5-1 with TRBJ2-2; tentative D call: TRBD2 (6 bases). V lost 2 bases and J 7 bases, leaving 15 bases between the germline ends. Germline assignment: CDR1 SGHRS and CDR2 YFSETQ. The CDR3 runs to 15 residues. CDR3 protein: CASSFGGGPSGELFF. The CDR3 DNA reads TGCGCCAGCAGCTTTGGCGGAGGGCCGAGCGGGGAGCTGTTTTTT.

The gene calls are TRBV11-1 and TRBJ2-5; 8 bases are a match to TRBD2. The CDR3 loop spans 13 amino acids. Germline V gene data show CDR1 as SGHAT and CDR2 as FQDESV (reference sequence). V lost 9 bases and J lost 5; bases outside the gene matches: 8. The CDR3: CARLAGGRETQYF. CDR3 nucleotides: TGTGCCAGACTAGCCGGCGGGAGGGAGACCCAGTACTTC.

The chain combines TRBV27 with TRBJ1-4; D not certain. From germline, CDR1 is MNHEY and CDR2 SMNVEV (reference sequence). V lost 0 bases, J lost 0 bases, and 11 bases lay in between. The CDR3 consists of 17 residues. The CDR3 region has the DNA TGTGCCAGCAGTTTATCGCCCGGGGATGCAACTAATGAAAAACTGTTTTTT. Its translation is CASSLSPGDATNEKLFF. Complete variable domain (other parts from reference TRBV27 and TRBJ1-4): EAQVTQNPRYLITVTGKKLTVTCSQNMNHEYMSWYRQDPGLGLRQIYYSMNVEVTDKGDVPEGYKVSRKEKRNFPLILESPSPNQTSLYFCASSLSPGDATNEKLFFGSGTQLSVL.